This T cell receptor beta chain derives from a study of blood T cell repertoires in COVID-19. On the study more broadly: Spain, Italy and the United States supplied samples that represented acute and convalescent COVID-19. T cells, B-cell-depleted T cells, or PBMCs supplied cDNA or gDNA.

The length of the CDR3 is 12 residues. With V trimmed by 9 bases and J by 5 bases, 5 bases remained unmatched. Germline lookup yields CDR1 KGHDR and CDR2 SFDVKD. In the authors' methods: From reference gene primer amplification, estimates of nucleated cell counts were derived. Using immunoSEQ multiplex PCR, the repertoire was profiled, and TCRdb retains in-frame clones only, with some absent. The V and J calls and clone size were taken over from that table, and D and trimming were inferred from the DNA. The sample yields under 500,000 clones, around 89% seen once. This rearrangement joins TRBV24-1 to TRBJ1-2; TRBD1 aligns across 7 bases. The TCR was taken from a woman aged 30 to 39 with acute or convalescent COVID-19. The sequenced material came from peripheral blood. CDR3 loop: CATYDREYGYTF. The DNA of the CDR3 is TGTGCCACCTACGACAGGGAATATGGCTACACCTTC.